This T cell receptor beta chain came from a study of technical replicates of blood from a few donors. The data were produced by immunoSEQ multiplex PCR, yet TCRdb's version contains in-frame clones alone and is incomplete. The table records roughly 93,000 clones, roughly 95% of them present only once. The clonotype comes from a human donor in good health. The sample was T cells isolated from PBMCs.

The CDR3: CASSYKGQGEAFF. As DNA, the CDR3 is TGTGCCAGCAGTTACAAGGGACAGGGTGAAGCTTTCTTT. The chain combines TRBV6-5 with TRBJ1-1; 9 bases fit TRBD1. The J segment lost 7 bases and the V segment lost 2 bases, leaving 2 bases of the junction unmatched. The CDR3 consists of 13 residues. Germline V gene sequence: CDR1 MNHEY, CDR2 SVGAGI.